Below are 29 T cell receptor beta chains sequenced from a single sample in a study of blood T cell repertoires in COVID-19. TCRdb's copy holds only in-frame clones and misses some; the assay was immunoSEQ multiplex PCR. The sample holds just over 70,000 clones, about four fifths seen once. Sequenced: peripheral blood. Receptor source: a man aged 65-85 years who had recovered from COVID-19.

This sequence joins TRBV30 and TRBJ2-5, with D maybe TRBD2 (6 bases). Germline V gene sequence: CDR1 GTSNPN, CDR2 SVGIG (reference sequence). V lost 0 bases and J lost 5, with 22 bases in between. The CDR3 totals 17 residues. The CDR3 loop is CAWSVRGSLSGGETQYF. The CDR3 bases are TGTGCCTGGAGTGTACGGGGGTCGCTAAGTGGAGGGGAGACCCAGTACTTC. Full variable domain (outside the CDR3, taken from reference TRBV30 and TRBJ2-5): SQTIHQWPATLVQPVGSPLSLECTVEGTSNPNLYWYRQAAGRGLQLLFYSVGIGQISSEVPQNLSASRPQDRQFILSSKKLLLSDSGFYLCAWSVRGSLSGGETQYFGPGTRLLVL.

V usage is TRBV20-1 and J usage is TRBJ1-4, with D possibly matching TRBD1 (6 bases). This CDR3 is 16 amino acids long. V was pared by 3 bases and J by 4 bases, with 18 bases between. From germline, CDR1 is DFQATT and CDR2 SNEGSKA (reference sequence). The CDR3 DNA reads TGCAGTGCTAGTTCGCAGGGAGGGGGAAATAATGAAAAACTGTTTTTT. This sequence encodes CSASSQGGGNNEKLFF.

The V call is TRBV28, the J call TRBJ2-5; D remains ambiguous. Trimming left V 5 bases short and J 7 bases short, with 20 bases between. Germline V gene lookup returns CDR1 MDHEN and CDR2 SYDVKM. The CDR3 has 15 amino acids. Here the CDR3 reads CASSRPGGDFVTQYF. In DNA form, the CDR3 reads TGTGCCAGCAGTCGACCCGGCGGCGATTTTGTGACCCAGTACTTC. Drawing the rest from reference TRBV28 and TRBJ2-5, the complete variable domain is DVKVTQSSRYLVKRTGEKVFLECVQDMDHENMFWYRQDPGLGLRLIYFSYDVKMKEKGDIPEGYSVSREKKERFSLILESASTNQTSMYLCASSRPGGDFVTQYFGPGTRLLVL.

V is TRBV6-5 and J is TRBJ2-7; the match to TRBD1 covers 7 bases. Per the germline V gene, CDR1 is MNHEY and CDR2 is SVGAGI. The CDR3 has 15 amino acids. Trimming took 7 bases from V and 2 from J; bases not matched to a gene: 11. The CDR3: CASIRDRDRAYEQYF. The CDR3 coding sequence is TGTGCCAGCATTCGGGACCGGGACAGAGCCTACGAGCAGTACTTC.

The V and J genes are TRBV14 and TRBJ1-6; a possible D gene is TRBD1 (5 bases). Looked up from germline, CDR1 is SGHDN and CDR2 is FVKESK. V was shortened by 5 bases and J by 9 bases, with 11 bases between the two germline ends. This CDR3 has 13 residues. The CDR3 DNA is TGTGCCAGCAGCGGGACTGGGGGTTCACCCCTCCACTTT. Its translation is CASSGTGGSPLHF.

The V gene is TRBV4-1, the J gene TRBJ2-5, with D possibly TRBD1 on 5 matching bases. The CDR3 runs 14 residues. Trimming took 4 bases from V and 5 from J, leaving 14 bases between them. CDR1 and CDR2 (germline): MGHRA, YSYEKL. Here the CDR3 reads CASSLTQGSETQYF. Here the CDR3 DNA reads TGCGCCAGCAGCCTCACCCAGGGTAGCGAGACCCAGTACTTC.

The V and J genes are TRBV11-2 and TRBJ2-2, with 10 bases matching TRBD2. Germline lookup yields CDR1 SGHAT and CDR2 FQNNGV. With V trimmed by 4 bases and J by 6 bases, 8 bases remained unmatched. The CDR3 runs 16 residues. The chain's CDR3 is CASSSQLAGPSGELFF. The CDR3 region has the DNA TGTGCCAGCAGCTCCCAACTAGCGGGACCCTCCGGGGAGCTGTTTTTT. The whole variable domain, filled in from reference TRBV11-2 and TRBJ2-2, reads EAGVAQSPRYKIIEKRQSVAFWCNPISGHATLYWYQQILGQGPKLLIQFQNNGVVDDSQLPKDRFSAERLKGVDSTLKIQPAKLEDSAVYLCASSSQLAGPSGELFFGEGSRLTVL.

The table lists this clone with a few counts. The chain uses TRBV6-2 or TRBV6-3 and TRBJ1-2, with D possibly TRBD1 on 5 matching bases. The length of the CDR3 is 13 residues. Trimming pared 7 bases from V and 10 bases from J, leaving 19 bases between. Germline V CDR1 and CDR2: MNHEY, SVGEGT. CDR3 protein: CASTPRRGLAYTF. The CDR3 DNA reads TGTGCCAGCACCCCGCGGCGGGGGTTAGCCTACACCTTC.

The chain couples TRBV18 to TRBJ1-5; maybe TRBD1 (5 bases). V dropped 2 bases and J dropped 5 bases, with 7 bases sitting between them. CDR3 length: 13 residues. CDR1 and CDR2 (germline): KGHSH, LQKENI. The CDR3 DNA sequence: TGTGCCAGCTCACCAAGCAGGGATCAGCCCCAGCATTTT. Encoded protein: CASSPSRDQPQHF. Full variable domain (outside the CDR3, taken from reference TRBV18 and TRBJ1-5): NAGVMQNPRHLVRRRGQEARLRCSPMKGHSHVYWYRQLPEEGLKFMVYLQKENIIDESGMPKERFSAEFPKEGPSILRIQQVVRGDSAAYFCASSPSRDQPQHFGDGTRLSIL.

J is TRBJ1-4 and V is TRBV3-1 (or the pseudogene TRBV3-2); 7 bases map to TRBD1. CDR1 and CDR2 from the germline V gene are LGHDT and YNNKEL (reference sequence). The V and J ends lost 4 bases and 4 bases, in that order; junction bases with no gene match: 9. The CDR3 loop spans 16 amino acids. DNA for the CDR3: TGTGCCAGCAGCCCCCCCGGGACAGCAATTAATGAAAAACTGTTTTTT. As protein: CASSPPGTAINEKLFF.

This chain joins TRBV6-5 and TRBJ2-1, with 10 bases fitting TRBD2. V shed 5 bases, J shed 8 bases, and the junction held 9 bases outside the gene matches. The length of the CDR3 is 15 residues. Germline CDR1 is MNHEY and CDR2 is SVGAGI. As DNA, the CDR3 is TGTGCCAGCAGTCCGAGCGGGGGGGCCAAGTATGAGCAGTTCTTC. It specifies CASSPSGGAKYEQFF.

This clone was counted once. The chain recombines TRBV7-8 with TRBJ2-6, with D maybe TRBD1 (6 bases). This CDR3 is 18 amino acids long. The germline V and J ends were trimmed by 5 bases and 0 bases, with 17 bases remaining between them. Per the germline V gene, CDR1 is SGHVS and CDR2 is FQNEAQ. CDR3 loop: CASSQDRISHSGANVLTF. DNA of the CDR3: TGTGCCAGCAGCCAGGACAGAATCTCACACTCTGGGGCCAACGTCCTGACTTTC.

This sequence joins TRBV19 and TRBJ1-2; D is perhaps TRBD1 (5 bases). This CDR3 spans 13 amino acids. CDR1 and CDR2 from the germline V gene are LNHDA and SQIVND (reference sequence). V was cut by 5 bases and J by 5 bases, with 12 bases left in between. CDR3 sequence (DNA): TGTGCCAGTAGTGGGGCTCGAAGGTATGGCTACACCTTC. Protein product: CASSGARRYGYTF.

The V and J genes are TRBV30 and TRBJ1-2; D is perhaps TRBD1 (5 bases). Germline-derived CDR1 and CDR2 are GTSNPN and SVGIG (reference sequence). The CDR3 covers 12 residues. The V gene lost 3 bases and the J gene lost 10 bases, with 15 bases spanning the gap. This CDR3 is CAWSRGPGVYTF. The CDR3 bases are TGTGCCTGGAGCCGGGGTCCGGGGGTCTACACCTTC.

This chain joins TRBV6-2 or TRBV6-3 and TRBJ2-2; 8 bases align to TRBD2. The CDR3 is 16 residues long. Germline-derived CDR1 and CDR2 are MNHEY and SVGEGT. V gave up 5 bases and J gave up 7 bases; unmatched junction bases: 12. This chain's CDR3 is CASSPRLAKDSGELFF. The CDR3 DNA sequence: TGTGCCAGCAGTCCAAGACTAGCGAAGGATAGCGGGGAGCTGTTTTTT.

In DNA form, the CDR3 reads TGTGCCAGCAGCTTCGACGGCGGGGGCTCCTACAATGAGCAGTTCTTC. Amino acids: CASSFDGGGSYNEQFF. This chain joins TRBV7-2 and TRBJ2-1; 7 nucleotides align to TRBD2. V shed 3 bases, J shed 0 bases, and the junction held 5 bases outside the gene matches. CDR1 is SGHTA, CDR2 FQGNSA, per germline. The CDR3 consists of 16 residues.

The chain couples TRBV4-1 to TRBJ2-3; 7 bases line up with TRBD1. This CDR3 has 16 amino acids. J gave up 5 bases and V 4 bases, and 12 bases lay outside the gene matches. Looked up from germline, CDR1 is MGHRA and CDR2 is YSYEKL. The CDR3 spells CASSPSTGKSVDTQYF. In DNA form, the CDR3 reads TGCGCCAGCAGCCCGTCGACAGGGAAGTCAGTAGATACGCAGTATTTT.

This clone was detected only a few times. The rearrangement uses TRBV5-4 and TRBJ2-3; D is uncertain. Germline loops: CDR1 SGHNT, CDR2 YYREEE (reference sequence). The CDR3 loop spans 12 amino acids. V was pared by 3 bases and J by 2 bases, with 4 bases between. The CDR3 DNA reads as TGTGCCAGCAGCTCTAACACAGATACGCAGTATTTT. It specifies CASSSNTDTQYF.

The rearrangement joins TRBV9 to TRBJ2-3; a weak D match, TRBD1 (6 bases). This CDR3 has 14 amino acids. Looked up from germline, CDR1 is SGDLS and CDR2 is YYNGEE. V was pared by 0 bases and J by 6 bases, with 11 bases between. CDR3 bases: TGTGCCAGCAGCGTAGCACAGGGCATGGATACGCAGTATTTT. Protein sequence: CASSVAQGMDTQYF.

The rearrangement joins TRBV10-2 to TRBJ1-1; tentative D call: TRBD1 (6 bases). CDR3 length equals 13 residues. The V end lost 7 bases, the J end lost 1 base, and 10 bases lay between the germline ends. Germline CDR1 and CDR2: WSHSY and SAAADI. In DNA form, the CDR3 reads TGCGCCAGCACAACAGGGAAGAACACTGAAGCTTTCTTT. It encodes CASTTGKNTEAFF.

J is TRBJ2-3 and V is TRBV7-2, with D perhaps matching TRBD2 (5 bases). CDR1 is SGHTA, CDR2 FQGNSA, per germline. V dropped 5 bases and J dropped 6 bases, with 18 bases sitting between them. The CDR3 covers 15 residues. The CDR3 region is CASSAQGLVRDTQYF. In nucleotides, the CDR3 is TGTGCCAGCAGCGCCCAAGGACTCGTCAGGGATACGCAGTATTTT.

The chain joins TRBV27 to TRBJ1-5; 7 bases are a match to TRBD1. The germline V gene encodes CDR1 MNHEY and CDR2 SMNVEV (reference sequence). The trim removed 3 bases at V and 0 bases at J, leaving 5 bases unmatched. This CDR3 has 16 amino acids. The CDR3: CASSFGGGYSNQPQHF. The CDR3 bases are TGTGCCAGCAGTTTTGGAGGGGGCTATAGCAATCAGCCCCAGCATTTT.

This chain joins TRBV30 and TRBJ1-5, with D uncertain. Germline assignment: CDR1 GTSNPN and CDR2 SVGIG (reference sequence). V was shortened by 0 bases and J by 7 bases, with 10 bases between the two germline ends. CDR3 length equals 13 residues. The CDR3 nucleotides are TGTGCCTGGAGTGTACAAGGAGGCCAGCCCCAGCATTTT. It encodes CAWSVQGGQPQHF.

V and J are TRBV28 and TRBJ2-7; 8 nucleotides agree with TRBD1. Germline values: CDR1 MDHEN, CDR2 SYDVKM. The CDR3 consists of 15 residues. Trimming removed 7 bases from V and 5 bases from J; junction bases left unmatched: 13. CDR3 region: CASTSTRTGIHEQYF. CDR3 DNA: TGTGCCAGCACCTCGACCCGGACAGGGATCCACGAGCAGTACTTC.

This chain uses TRBV7-9 with TRBJ1-4, with D possibly matching TRBD1 (5 bases). From germline, CDR1 is SEHNR and CDR2 FQNEAQ (reference sequence). The V end lost 6 bases, the J end lost 6 bases, and 14 bases lay between the germline ends. This CDR3 contains 14 residues. The CDR3, as DNA: TGTGCCAGCAGGACGACAGCCGGAGATGAAAAACTGTTTTTT. Amino acid sequence: CASRTTAGDEKLFF.

The rearrangement links TRBV9 to TRBJ2-3; TRBD2 matches 7 bases. Trimming removed 0 bases from V and 4 bases from J; junction bases left unmatched: 8. The CDR3 length is 16 residues. Germline V gene data show CDR1 as SGDLS and CDR2 as YYNGEE. CDR3 region: CASSVDSGWEADTQYF. CDR3 sequence (DNA): TGTGCCAGCAGCGTAGATAGCGGGTGGGAGGCAGATACGCAGTATTTT.

This clone was counted only a few times. V and J are TRBV29-1 and TRBJ2-3; 11 bases line up with TRBD1. V lost 8 bases, J lost 4 bases, and 8 bases stayed unmatched. The CDR3 extends over 14 amino acids. CDR1 SQVTM and CDR2 ANQGSEA come from the germline V gene. The CDR3 sequence: CSLWTGGASDTQYF. In DNA form, the CDR3 reads TGCAGCCTATGGACAGGGGGCGCTTCAGATACGCAGTATTTT.

The chain joins TRBV29-1 to TRBJ2-7; possibly TRBD1 for D (5 bases). Trimming removed 6 bases from V and 5 bases from J, with 17 bases in between. This CDR3 comprises 13 residues. Germline V gives CDR1 SQVTM, CDR2 ANQGSEA. CDR3 coding DNA: TGCAGCGTACCAGGGCTGGGAAACGACGAGCAGTACTTC. It specifies CSVPGLGNDEQYF.

The gene calls are TRBV9 and TRBJ1-1, with no clear D. Germline V gene sequence: CDR1 SGDLS, CDR2 YYNGEE. The CDR3 contains 15 residues. Between the trimmed V and J ends, which lost 4 bases and 5 bases, there was a span of 18 bases. CDR3: CASSPSEGIYTEAFF. The CDR3 DNA reads as TGTGCCAGCAGCCCTAGTGAGGGAATTTATACTGAAGCTTTCTTT. Filled out from reference TRBV9 and TRBJ1-1, the complete variable domain reads DSGVTQTPKHLITATGQRVTLRCSPRSGDLSVYWYQQSLDQGLQFLIQYYNGEERAKGNILERFSAQQFPDLHSELNLSSLELGDSALYFCASSPSEGIYTEAFFGQGTRLTVV.